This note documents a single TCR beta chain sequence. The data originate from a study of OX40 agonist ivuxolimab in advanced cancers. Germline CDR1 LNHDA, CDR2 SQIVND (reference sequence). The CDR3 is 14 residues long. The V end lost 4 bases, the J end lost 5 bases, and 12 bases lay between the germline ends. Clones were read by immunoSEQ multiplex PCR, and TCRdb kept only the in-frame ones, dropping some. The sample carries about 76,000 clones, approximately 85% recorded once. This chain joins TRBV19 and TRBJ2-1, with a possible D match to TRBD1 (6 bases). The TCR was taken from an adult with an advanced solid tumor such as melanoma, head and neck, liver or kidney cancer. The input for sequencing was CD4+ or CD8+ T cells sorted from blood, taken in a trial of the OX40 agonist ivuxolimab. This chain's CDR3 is CASSRWGLNNEQFF. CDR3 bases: TGTGCCAGTAGTAGGTGGGGGCTGAACAATGAGCAGTTCTTC. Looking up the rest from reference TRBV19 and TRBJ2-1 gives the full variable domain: DGGITQSPKYLFRKEGQNVTLSCEQNLNHDAMYWYRQDPGQGLRLIYYSQIVNDFQKGDIAEGYSVSREKKESFPLTVTSAQKNPTAFYLCASSRWGLNNEQFFGPGTRLTVL.